This TCR beta chain originates from a study of T-cell reconstitution after alpha-beta-depleted transplantation in children. Study conclusions and caveats: After one year, T-cell counts and TCRbeta diversity mostly came from new T cells. Two months or so post-transplant, alpha-beta T cells reportedly derived from several hundred expanded graft clones.

The CDR3 consists of 14 residues. Unique molecular identifiers were incorporated into the prepared TCRbeta library. TCRdb re-analysed the PCR reads in MiXCR, keeping a single row per CDR3 protein. The table records around 94,000 distinct CDR3 sequences, approximately 8% of them present only once. This clonotype has just a few counts. No antigen is known for it. An end of the junction does not agree with germline; a read error may underlie this. The source is a boy aged 2 to 10 with acute lymphoblastic leukemia, due to receive a stem cell transplant. The rearrangement links TRBV12-3 or TRBV12-4 to TRBJ2-7, with D perhaps matching TRBD1 (5 bases). Sequencing was performed on PBMCs, taken before TCRalphabeta/CD19-depleted stem cell transplant. CDR3 residues: CASSLADSTYEQYF. The CDR3 DNA reads TGTGCCAGCAGCTTAGCAGACAGTACCTACGAGCAGTACTTC.